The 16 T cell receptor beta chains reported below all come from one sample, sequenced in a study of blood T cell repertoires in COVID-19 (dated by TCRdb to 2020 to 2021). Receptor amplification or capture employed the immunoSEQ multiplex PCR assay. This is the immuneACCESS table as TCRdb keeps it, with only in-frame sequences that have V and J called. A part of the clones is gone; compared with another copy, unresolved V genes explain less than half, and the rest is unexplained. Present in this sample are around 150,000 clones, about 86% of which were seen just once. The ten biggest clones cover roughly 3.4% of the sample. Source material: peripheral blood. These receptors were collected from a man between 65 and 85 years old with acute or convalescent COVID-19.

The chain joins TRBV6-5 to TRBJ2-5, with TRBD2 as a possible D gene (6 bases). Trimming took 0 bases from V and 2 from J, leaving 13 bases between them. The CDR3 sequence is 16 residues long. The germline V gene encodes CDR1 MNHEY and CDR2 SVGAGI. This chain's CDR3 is CASSYSGGWQQETQYF. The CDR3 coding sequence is TGTGCCAGCAGTTACTCTGGGGGGTGGCAGCAAGAGACCCAGTACTTC.

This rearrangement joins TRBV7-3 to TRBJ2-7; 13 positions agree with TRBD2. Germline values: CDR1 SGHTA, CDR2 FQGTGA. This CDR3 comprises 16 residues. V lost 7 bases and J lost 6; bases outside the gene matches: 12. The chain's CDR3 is CASTVTSGRALIEQYF. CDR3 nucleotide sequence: TGTGCCAGCACCGTTACTAGCGGGAGGGCCCTCATCGAGCAGTACTTC.

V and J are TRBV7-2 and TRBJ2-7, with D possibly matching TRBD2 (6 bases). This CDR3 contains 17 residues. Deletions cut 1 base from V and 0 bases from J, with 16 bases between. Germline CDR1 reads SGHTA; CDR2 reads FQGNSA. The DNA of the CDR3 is TGTGCCAGCAGCTTAGTCGCCCGGGACTCCGGCTCCTACGAGCAGTACTTC. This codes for CASSLVARDSGSYEQYF.

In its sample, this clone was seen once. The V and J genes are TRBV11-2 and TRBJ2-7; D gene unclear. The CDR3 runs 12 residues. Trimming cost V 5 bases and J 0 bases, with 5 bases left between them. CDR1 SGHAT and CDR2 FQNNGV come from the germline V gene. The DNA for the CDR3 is TGTGCCAGCAGCCCGTCCTCCTACGAGCAGTACTTC. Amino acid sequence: CASSPSSYEQYF.

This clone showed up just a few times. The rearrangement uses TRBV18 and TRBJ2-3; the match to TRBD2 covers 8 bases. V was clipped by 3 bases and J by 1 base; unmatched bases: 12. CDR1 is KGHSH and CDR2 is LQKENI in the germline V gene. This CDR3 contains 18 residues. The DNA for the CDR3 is TGTGCCAGCTCACCGAGGGCCACCCTGACTAGCGGCACAGATACGCAGTATTTT. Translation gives CASSPRATLTSGTDTQYF.

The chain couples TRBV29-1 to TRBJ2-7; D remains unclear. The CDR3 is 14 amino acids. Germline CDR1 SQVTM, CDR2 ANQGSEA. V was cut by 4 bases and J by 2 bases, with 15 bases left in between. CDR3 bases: TGCAGCGTTGGCGAATTTTCCCCCCCCTACGAGCAGTACTTC. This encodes CSVGEFSPPYEQYF.

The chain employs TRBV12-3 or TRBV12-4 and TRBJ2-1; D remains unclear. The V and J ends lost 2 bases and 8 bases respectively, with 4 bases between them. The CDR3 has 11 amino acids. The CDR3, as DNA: TGTGCCAGCAGTTTATCCTATGAGCAGTTCTTC. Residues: CASSLSYEQFF.

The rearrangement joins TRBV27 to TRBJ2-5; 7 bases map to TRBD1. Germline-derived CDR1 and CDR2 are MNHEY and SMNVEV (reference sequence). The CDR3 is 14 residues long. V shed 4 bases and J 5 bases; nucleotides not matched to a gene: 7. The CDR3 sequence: CASSSQGSGETQYF. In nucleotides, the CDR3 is TGTGCCAGCAGTTCACAGGGGAGTGGGGAGACCCAGTACTTC.

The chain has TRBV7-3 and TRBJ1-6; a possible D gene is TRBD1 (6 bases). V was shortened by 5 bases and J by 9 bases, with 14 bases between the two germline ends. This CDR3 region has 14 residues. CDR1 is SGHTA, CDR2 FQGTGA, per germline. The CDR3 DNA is TGTGCCAGCAGCGAACAGGGCGCGAGTTCACCCCTCCACTTT. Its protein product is CASSEQGASSPLHF.

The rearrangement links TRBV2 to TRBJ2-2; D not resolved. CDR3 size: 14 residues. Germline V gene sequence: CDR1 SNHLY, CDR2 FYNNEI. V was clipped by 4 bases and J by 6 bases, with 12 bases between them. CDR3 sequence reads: CASSVTSISGELFF. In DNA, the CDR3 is TGTGCCAGCAGTGTCACTTCTATATCCGGGGAGCTGTTTTTT. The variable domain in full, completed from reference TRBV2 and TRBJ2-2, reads EPEVTQTPSHQVTQMGQEVILRCVPISNHLYFYWYRQILGQKVEFLVSFYNNEISEKSEIFDDQFSVERPDGSNFTLKIRSTKLEDSAMYFCASSVTSISGELFFGEGSRLTVL.

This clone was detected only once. CDR3 region: CATSLVNSPLHF. In nucleotides, the CDR3 is TGTGCCACCAGCCTTGTGAATTCACCCCTCCACTTT. V gene TRBV15 combines with J gene TRBJ1-6; D is ambiguous. This CDR3 is built from 12 residues. The V gene's germline CDR1 is LNHNV and CDR2 YYDKDF (reference sequence). V was cut by 5 bases and J by 7 bases, with 6 bases left in between.

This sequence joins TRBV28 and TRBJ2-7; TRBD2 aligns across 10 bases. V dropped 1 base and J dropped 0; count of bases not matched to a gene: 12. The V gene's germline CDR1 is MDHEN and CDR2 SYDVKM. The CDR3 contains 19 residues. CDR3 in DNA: TGTGCCAGCAGTTTATTCCTTCCACTAGCGGGGTTAAGCTCCTACGAGCAGTACTTC. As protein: CASSLFLPLAGLSSYEQYF.

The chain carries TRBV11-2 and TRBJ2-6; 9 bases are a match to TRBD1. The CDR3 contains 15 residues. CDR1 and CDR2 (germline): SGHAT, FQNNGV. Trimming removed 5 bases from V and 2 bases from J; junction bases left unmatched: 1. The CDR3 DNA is TGTGCCAGCAGCAGGACAGGGGCTGGGGCCAACGTCCTGACTTTC. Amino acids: CASSRTGAGANVLTF. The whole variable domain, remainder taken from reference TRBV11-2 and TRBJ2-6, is EAGVAQSPRYKIIEKRQSVAFWCNPISGHATLYWYQQILGQGPKLLIQFQNNGVVDDSQLPKDRFSAERLKGVDSTLKIQPAKLEDSAVYLCASSRTGAGANVLTFGAGSRLTVL.

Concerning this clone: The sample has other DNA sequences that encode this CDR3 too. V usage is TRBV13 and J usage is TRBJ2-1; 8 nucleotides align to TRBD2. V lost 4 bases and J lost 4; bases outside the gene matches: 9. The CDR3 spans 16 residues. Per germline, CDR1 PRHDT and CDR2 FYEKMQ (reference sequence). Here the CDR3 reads CASSSLTSGRYNEQFF. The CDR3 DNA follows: TGTGCCAGCAGCTCCCTCACTAGCGGAAGATACAATGAGCAGTTCTTC. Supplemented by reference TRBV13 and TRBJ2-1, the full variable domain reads AAGVIQSPRHLIKEKRETATLKCYPIPRHDTVYWYQQGPGQDPQFLISFYEKMQSDKGSIPDRFSAQQFSDYHSELNMSSLELGDSALYFCASSSLTSGRYNEQFFGPGTRLTVL.

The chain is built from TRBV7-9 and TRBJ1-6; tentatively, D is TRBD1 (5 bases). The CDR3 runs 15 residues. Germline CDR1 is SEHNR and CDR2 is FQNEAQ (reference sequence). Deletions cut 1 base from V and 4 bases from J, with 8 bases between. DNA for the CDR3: TGTGCCAGCAGCTTAGATCCAGGGTATAATTCACCCCTCCACTTT. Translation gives CASSLDPGYNSPLHF.

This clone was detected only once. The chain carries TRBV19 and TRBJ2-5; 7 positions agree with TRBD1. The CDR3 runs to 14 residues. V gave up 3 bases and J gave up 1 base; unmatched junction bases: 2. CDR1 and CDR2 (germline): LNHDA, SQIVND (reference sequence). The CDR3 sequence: CASSIRQGQETQYF. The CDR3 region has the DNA TGTGCCAGTAGTATCCGACAGGGCCAAGAGACCCAGTACTTC.